This T cell receptor beta chain was profiled in a study of cytomegalovirus exposure and HLA in healthy donors. On the study more broadly: Assignment to the Caucasian-associated ancestry cluster applied to 81% of the approximately 420 genotyped donors.

For this clone: What it recognizes is unknown.

Study-wide findings and caveats: Data from an earlier analysis indicated that most TCR beta V segments were productive either about 90% or about 30% of the time.

The CDR3 is 14 residues long. The germline CDR1 and CDR2 sequences are SGHTS and YDEGEE. V was clipped by 3 bases and J by 2 bases, with 11 bases between them. This PCR relied on a set of 60 Vbeta primers and 13 Jbeta primers. TCRdb's copy holds only in-frame clones and misses some; the assay was immunoSEQ multiplex PCR. The table has tens of thousands of clones, approximately 71% seen once; the top ten hold about 35%. The origin of this receptor is a man between 35 and 55 years old in good health and CMV-seropositive. This chain uses TRBV5-8 with TRBJ1-1; the D gene is possibly TRBD1 (5 bases). Specimen: PBMCs. DNA of the CDR3: TGTGCCAGCAGCTGGGGGGGAGGAAACACTGAAGCTTTCTTT. The encoded protein is CASSWGGGNTEAFF.